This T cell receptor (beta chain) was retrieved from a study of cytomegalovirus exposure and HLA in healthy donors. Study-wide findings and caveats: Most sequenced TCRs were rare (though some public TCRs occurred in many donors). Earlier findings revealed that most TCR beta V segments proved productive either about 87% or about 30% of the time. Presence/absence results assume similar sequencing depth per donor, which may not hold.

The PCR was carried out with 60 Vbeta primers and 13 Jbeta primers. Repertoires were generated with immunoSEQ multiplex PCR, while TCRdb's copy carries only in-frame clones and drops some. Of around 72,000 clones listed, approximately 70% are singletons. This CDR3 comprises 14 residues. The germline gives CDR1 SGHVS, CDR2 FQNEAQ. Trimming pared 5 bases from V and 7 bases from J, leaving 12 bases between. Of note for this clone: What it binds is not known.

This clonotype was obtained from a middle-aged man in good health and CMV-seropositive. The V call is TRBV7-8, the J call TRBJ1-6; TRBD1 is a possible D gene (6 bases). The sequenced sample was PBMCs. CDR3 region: CASSKTGTNSPLHF. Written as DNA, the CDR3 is TGTGCCAGCAGCAAAACAGGGACGAATTCACCCCTCCACTTT.